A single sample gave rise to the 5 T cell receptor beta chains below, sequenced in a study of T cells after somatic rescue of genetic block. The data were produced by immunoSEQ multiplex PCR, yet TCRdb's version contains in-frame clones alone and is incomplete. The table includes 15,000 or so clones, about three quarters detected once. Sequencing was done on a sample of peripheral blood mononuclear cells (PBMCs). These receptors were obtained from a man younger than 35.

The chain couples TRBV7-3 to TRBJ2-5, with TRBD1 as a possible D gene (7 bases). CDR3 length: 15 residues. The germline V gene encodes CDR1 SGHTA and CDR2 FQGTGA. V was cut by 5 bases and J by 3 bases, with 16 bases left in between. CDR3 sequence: CASSPGAGGKETQYF. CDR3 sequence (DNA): TGTGCCAGCAGCCCGGGGGCAGGGGGTAAAGAGACCCAGTACTTC. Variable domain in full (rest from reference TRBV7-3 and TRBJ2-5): GAGVSQTPSNKVTEKGKYVELRCDPISGHTALYWYRQSLGQGPEFLIYFQGTGAADDSGLPNDRFFAVRPEGSVSTLKIQRTERGDSAVYLCASSPGAGGKETQYFGPGTRLLVL.

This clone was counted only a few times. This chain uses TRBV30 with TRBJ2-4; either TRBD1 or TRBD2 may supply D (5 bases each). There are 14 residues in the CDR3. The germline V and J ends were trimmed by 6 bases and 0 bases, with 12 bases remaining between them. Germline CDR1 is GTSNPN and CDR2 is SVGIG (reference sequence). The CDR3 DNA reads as TGTGCCTGCCCAGTGAGGGGAGCCAAAAACATTCAGTACTTC. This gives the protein CACPVRGAKNIQYF.

DNA for the CDR3: TGTGCCAGCAGCCCCTACTTGGGAATGACTGAAGCTTTCTTT. Translated, it gives CASSPYLGMTEAFF. This chain uses TRBV6-6 with TRBJ1-1; D remains ambiguous. Per the germline V gene, CDR1 is MNHNY and CDR2 is SVGAGI (reference sequence). The CDR3 loop spans 14 amino acids. V was trimmed by 6 bases and J by 5 bases, leaving 16 bases between them.

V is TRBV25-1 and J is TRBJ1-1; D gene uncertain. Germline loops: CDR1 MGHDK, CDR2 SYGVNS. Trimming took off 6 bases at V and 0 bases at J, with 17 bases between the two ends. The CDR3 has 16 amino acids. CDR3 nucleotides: TGTGCCAGCAGCGATGAACAGTCAATGATGAACACTGAAGCTTTCTTT. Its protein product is CASSDEQSMMNTEAFF.

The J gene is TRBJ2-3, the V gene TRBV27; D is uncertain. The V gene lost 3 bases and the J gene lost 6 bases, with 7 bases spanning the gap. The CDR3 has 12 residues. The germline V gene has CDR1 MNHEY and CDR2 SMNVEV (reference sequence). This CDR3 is CASSFRRDTQYF. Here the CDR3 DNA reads TGTGCCAGCAGTTTTAGGCGCGATACGCAGTATTTT.